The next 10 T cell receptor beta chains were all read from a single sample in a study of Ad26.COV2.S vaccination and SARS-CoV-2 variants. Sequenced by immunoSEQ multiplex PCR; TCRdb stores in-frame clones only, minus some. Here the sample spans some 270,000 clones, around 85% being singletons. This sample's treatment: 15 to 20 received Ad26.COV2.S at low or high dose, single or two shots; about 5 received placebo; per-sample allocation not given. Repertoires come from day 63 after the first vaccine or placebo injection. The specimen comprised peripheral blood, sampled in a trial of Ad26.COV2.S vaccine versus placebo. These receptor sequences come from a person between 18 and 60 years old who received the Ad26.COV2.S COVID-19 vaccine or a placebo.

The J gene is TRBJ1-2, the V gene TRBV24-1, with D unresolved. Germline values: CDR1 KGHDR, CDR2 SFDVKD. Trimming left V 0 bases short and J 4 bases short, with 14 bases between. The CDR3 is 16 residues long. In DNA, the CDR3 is TGTGCCACCAGTGATTTGTACCAGGCGCGGGGCTATGGCTACACCTTC. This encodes CATSDLYQARGYGYTF.

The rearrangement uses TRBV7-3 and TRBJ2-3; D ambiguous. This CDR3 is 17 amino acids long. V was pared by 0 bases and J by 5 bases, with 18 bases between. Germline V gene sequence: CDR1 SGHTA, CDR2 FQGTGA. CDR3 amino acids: CASSLTYSPNGGDTQYF. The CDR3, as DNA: TGTGCCAGCAGCTTAACGTACAGCCCGAACGGCGGAGATACGCAGTATTTT.

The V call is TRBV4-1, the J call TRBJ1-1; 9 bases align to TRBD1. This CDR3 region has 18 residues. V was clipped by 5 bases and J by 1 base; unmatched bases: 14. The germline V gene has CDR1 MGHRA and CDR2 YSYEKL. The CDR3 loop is CASSKVPDRGPRNTEAFF. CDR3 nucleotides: TGCGCCAGCAGCAAAGTCCCGGACAGGGGCCCGAGGAACACTGAAGCTTTCTTT.

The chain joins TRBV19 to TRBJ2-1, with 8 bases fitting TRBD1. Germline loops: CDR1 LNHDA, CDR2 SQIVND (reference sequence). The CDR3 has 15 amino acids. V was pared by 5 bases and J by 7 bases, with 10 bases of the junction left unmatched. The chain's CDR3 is CASSGSGGNWNEQFF. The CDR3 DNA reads TGTGCCAGTAGTGGGTCAGGGGGCAATTGGAATGAGCAGTTCTTC.

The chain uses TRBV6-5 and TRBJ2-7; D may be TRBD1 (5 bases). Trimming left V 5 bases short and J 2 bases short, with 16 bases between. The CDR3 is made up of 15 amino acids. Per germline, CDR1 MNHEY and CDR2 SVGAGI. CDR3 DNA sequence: TGTGCCAGCAGTAAGGGGCCGGTCGGGCCCTACGAGCAGTACGTC. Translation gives CASSKGPVGPYEQYV.

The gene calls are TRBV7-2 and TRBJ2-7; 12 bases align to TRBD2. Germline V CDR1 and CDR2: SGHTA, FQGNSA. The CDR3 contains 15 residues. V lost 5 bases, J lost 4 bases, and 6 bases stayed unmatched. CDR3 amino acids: CASSLRTSGEYEQYF. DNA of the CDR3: TGTGCCAGCAGCCTCAGGACTAGCGGGGAATACGAGCAGTACTTC.

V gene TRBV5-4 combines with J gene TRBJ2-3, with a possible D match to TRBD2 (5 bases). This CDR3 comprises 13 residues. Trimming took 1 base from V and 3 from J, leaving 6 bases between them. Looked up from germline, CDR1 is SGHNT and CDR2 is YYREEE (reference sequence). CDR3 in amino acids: CASSLRTTDTQYF. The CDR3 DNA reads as TGTGCCAGCAGCTTGAGGACTACAGATACGCAGTATTTT.

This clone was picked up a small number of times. The CDR3 spells CASSLGQYGYTF. CDR3 bases: TGCGCCAGCAGCTTGGGACAGTATGGCTACACCTTC. The chain recombines TRBV5-1 with TRBJ1-2, with a tentative D call TRBD1 (5 bases). The CDR3 extends over 12 amino acids. The germline V gene encodes CDR1 SGHRS and CDR2 YFSETQ. V lost 0 bases to trimming and J lost 5 bases, with 5 bases between them.

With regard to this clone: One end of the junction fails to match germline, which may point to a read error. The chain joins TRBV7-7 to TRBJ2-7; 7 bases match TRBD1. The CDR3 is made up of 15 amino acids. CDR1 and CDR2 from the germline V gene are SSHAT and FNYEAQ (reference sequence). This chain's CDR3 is CASSPGGQSSYEQYF. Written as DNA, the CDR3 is TGTGCTAGCAGCCCTGGGGGACAGAGCTCCTACGAGCAGTACTTC. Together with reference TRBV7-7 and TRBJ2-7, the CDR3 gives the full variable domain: GAGVSQSPRYKVTKRGQDVTLRCDPISSHATLYWYQQALGQGPEFLTYFNYEAQPDKSGLPSDRFSAERPEGSISTLTIQRTEQRDSAMYRCASSPGGQSSYEQYFGPGTRLTVT.

CDR3 DNA: TGTGCCACCAGCGTCCGGACGGGATACGGTGAGCAGTTCTTC. It specifies CATSVRTGYGEQFF. V gene TRBV15 combines with J gene TRBJ2-1; weak D call: TRBD2 (5 bases). The CDR3 spans 14 residues. Between the trimmed V and J ends, which lost 5 bases and 9 bases, there was a span of 17 bases. In germline, CDR1 is LNHNV, CDR2 YYDKDF (reference sequence).